Sequencing of this T cell receptor (beta chain) was carried out in a study of T cells expressing NK-cell markers. Study-wide background: Beta-chain profiling covered CD3+CD56+NKG2C+, CD3+CD56+NKG2C- and CD3+CD56-NKG2C+ sorted subsets. Study-level results: For a few donors, these clonotypes were likewise the leading ones in the CD3+CD56-NKG2C+ fraction. In a group of 5 or 6 donors, dominant NKG2C+ clonotypes represented roughly 1.0-7.0% of CD8+ T cells.

Researchers built TCR beta cDNA using 5'RACE template switching with UMIs. With the 5' RACE reads reprocessed, TCRdb shows one record per CDR3 protein and no DNA. This sample's table has 500,000 to 600,000 distinct CDR3 sequences. Per germline, CDR1 MGHDK and CDR2 SYGVNS. The length of the CDR3 is 13 residues. As regards this clonotype: Its specificity is unknown.

The source of this sequence is a man aged 18-30 years in good health. Sample: blood T cells: a sorted CD56 or NKG2C T cell subset, CD4+ or CD8+ T cells, or bulk PBMC T cells (not recorded which). The chain combines TRBV25-1 with TRBJ2-1; checking the TCRdb D call of TRBD2 is not possible without DNA. The CDR3 loop is CATSTSIGNEQFF.